This T cell receptor beta chain originates from a study of shared clonotypes between healthy human individuals (dated by TCRdb to the early 2020s). In the study overall: The cohort comprised two women and a few men aged 18 to 49 years. To estimate repertoire size and how much clonotype sharing occurs between individuals, the study deeply sequenced the blood TCR repertoires of about five healthy adults. Per donor, three plates each were used for CD4 naive and CD4 memory, two for CD8 naive, and one for CD8 memory. To increase sequencing depth and limit assay-specific biases, different laboratories used diverse techniques to prepare libraries and sequence TCR repertoires. Per donor, leukapheresis produced somewhere between about 0.85 and 8.9 billion PBMCs. What the research found in general, with its limitations: Sharing across four donors was observed for about 5% of naive CD4, around 3.5% of naive CD8, 2% to 2.5% of memory CD4, and around 0.44% of memory CD8 clonotypes. Naive subsets generally had larger estimated clonotype richness than memory subsets did. Rarefaction of sorted-subset datasets indicated incomplete sequencing despite the large sequencing depth. The genetic and exposure-history diversity represented was limited by the small number of donors. Compared with non-shared clonotypes, clonotypes shared by all four sorted-subset donors had higher generation probabilities. Sampling was limited to blood, and TCR repertoires in tissue likely differ from TCR repertoires in blood. Pairwise subsampling led to the expectation that sequencing depth would affect the degree of clonotype sharing among donors.

In the case of this clone: It has no known antigen specificity. The record has no base qualities; no much larger clone is one base away.

TCR CDR3 regions were amplified from genomic DNA by multiplex PCR using the deep immunoSEQ assay. Extracted genomic DNA from each cell subset was spread evenly across all wells of several immunoSEQ 96-well plates, with each plate serving as a replicate. Each replicate PCR for sorted subsets received around 200 ng genomic DNA, equal to about 30,000 T cell genomes. The purified libraries were quantified using a Qubit 3.0 fluorometer, sized with a Bioanalyzer 2100, and then quantified again using the KAPA Library Quantification kit. Every immunoSEQ 96-well plate was sequenced on a separate single-read 150-cycle Illumina NextSeq 550 flow cell. Per the source publication's procedure: Because the immunoSEQ output held only junctional sequences and lacked quality scores, the filtering could not match the filtering applied to full-length reads. To assign V/J genes and CDR3, sequences were annotated using PyIR, a Python wrapper for IgBLAST v1.9, with IMGT germline references. Reads were removed for weak V/J assignments (E-value above 1e-6), missing CDR3, stop codons, out-of-frame junctions, or ambiguous translated residues. V3J clonotypes were defined by identical inferred V gene, J gene, and CDR3 amino acid sequence. To compute the percentage overlap between repertoires, the number of shared unique clonotypes was divided by the size of the smaller repertoire. Three approaches were used to assess repertoire richness: RTK rarefaction, the Chao1 estimator, and Recon v2.1 estimates of unobserved clonotypes. For all TCRbeta clonotypes obtained by the gDNA method from a few donors, generation probabilities were computed with OLGA. TCRdb took this table from immuneACCESS and kept in-frame rearrangements with V and J called. Such tables lack part of the clones; where checked against another copy, unresolved V genes explain under half of the gap, and the rest is unexplained. The V and J calls and clone size come from that table; D and trimming were worked out from the DNA. The sample table lists hundreds of thousands of clones, around 96% of them with a count of one. The ten largest clones represent approximately 0.12% of the sample.

CD8 naive samples were CD45RO-negative cells positively selected for CCR7, giving a CD45RA+CCR7+ population that excluded TemRA cells. The donors were healthy, HIV-negative adults with no recently reported acute infections or vaccinations. Every donor was a Caucasian adult living in Nashville, Tennessee, USA. After blood collection by leukapheresis, PBMCs were isolated using Ficoll-Histopaque density gradient centrifugation and then cryopreserved in the vapor phase of liquid nitrogen. Analytical flow cytometry was used to check the purity and quantity of every magnetically sorted T cell population. Each sorted fraction had its genomic DNA isolated and then quantified by UV absorbance on a Nanodrop 2000c. The CDR3 covers 16 residues, taking in both the cysteine and the phenylalanine. The retained sequence is limited to the CDR3, 48 bases, with the frame set at the first base. V lost 4 bases and J lost 4 bases, and the count of bases not matched to a germline gene is 14.

The chain is encoded by TRBV5-3 joined to TRBJ2-7, and TRBD1 aligns with 7 junction nucleotides. TRBV5-3 is an ORF, and what it does is uncertain. Sequencing was carried out using naive CD8+ T cells sorted from blood. The label giving this sample's cell subset or site can be read as: CD45RA+CCR7+. The sequence was obtained from a woman younger than 45 in good health. In nucleotides, the sequence is TGTGCCAGAAGCCACCACCGGGACAGAGTTTGGTACGAGCAGTACTTC. Translated, it gives CARSHHRDRVWYEQYF.